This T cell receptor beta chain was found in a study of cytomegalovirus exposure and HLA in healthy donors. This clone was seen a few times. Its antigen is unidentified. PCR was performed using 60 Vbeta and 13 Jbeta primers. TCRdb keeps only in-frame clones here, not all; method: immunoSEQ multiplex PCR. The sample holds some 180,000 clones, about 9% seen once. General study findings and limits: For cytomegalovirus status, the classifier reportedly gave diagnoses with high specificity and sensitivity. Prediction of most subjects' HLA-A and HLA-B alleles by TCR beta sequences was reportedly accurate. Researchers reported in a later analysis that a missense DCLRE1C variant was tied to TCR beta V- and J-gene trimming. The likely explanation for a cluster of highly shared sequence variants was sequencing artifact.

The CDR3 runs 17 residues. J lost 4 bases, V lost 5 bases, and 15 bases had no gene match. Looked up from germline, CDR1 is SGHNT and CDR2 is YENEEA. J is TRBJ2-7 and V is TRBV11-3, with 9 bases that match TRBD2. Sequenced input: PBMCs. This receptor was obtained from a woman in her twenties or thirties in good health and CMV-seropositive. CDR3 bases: TGTGCCAGCAGCCCCCCGGACGGGGCGGGAGGGCCGTACGAGCAGTACTTC. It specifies CASSPPDGAGGPYEQYF.